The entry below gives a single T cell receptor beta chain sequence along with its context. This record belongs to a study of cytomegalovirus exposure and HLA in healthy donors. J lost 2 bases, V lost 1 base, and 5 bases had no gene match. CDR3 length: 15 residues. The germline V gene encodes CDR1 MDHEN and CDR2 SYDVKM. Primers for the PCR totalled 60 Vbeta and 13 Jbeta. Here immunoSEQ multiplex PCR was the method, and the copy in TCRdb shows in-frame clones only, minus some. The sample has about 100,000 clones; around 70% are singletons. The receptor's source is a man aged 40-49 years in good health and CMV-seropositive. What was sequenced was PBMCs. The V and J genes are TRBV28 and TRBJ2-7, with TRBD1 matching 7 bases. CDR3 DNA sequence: TGTGCCAGCAGTTTATTGGCAGGGGGACCCTACGAGCAGTACTTC. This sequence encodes CASSLLAGGPYEQYF.